This T cell receptor (beta chain) comes out of a study of blood T cell repertoires in COVID-19. Overall study: In each case, the material was cDNA or gDNA derived from T cells, B-cell-depleted T cells, or PBMCs.

V lost 2 bases to trimming and J lost 1 base, with 9 bases between them. The CDR3 sequence is 14 residues long. The germline gives CDR1 SGHAT, CDR2 FQNNGV. TCRdb keeps only in-frame clones here, not all; method: immunoSEQ multiplex PCR. The data contain more than 200,000 clones, under 90% of them singletons. Participants were aged roughly 18 to 90 years, lived in 25 or so US areas, and enrolled virtually. Which cohort a participant joined came from the clinical history participants gave. The sample was PBMCs or T cells enriched from blood (not recorded which). This chain links TRBV11-2 with TRBJ2-7; D is unclear. This receptor was obtained from a man between 60 and 70 years old who had recovered from COVID-19. The CDR3 protein is CASSLSLRSYEQYF. The CDR3, as DNA: TGTGCCAGCAGCTTATCCCTACGGTCCTACGAGCAGTACTTC.